The 18 T cell receptor beta chains below come from one sample, sequenced in a study of cytomegalovirus exposure and HLA in healthy donors. PCR involved 60 Vbeta and 13 Jbeta primers. The table came from immunoSEQ multiplex PCR; TCRdb's copy has only in-frame clones and leaves some out. The table includes around 28,000 clones, just under 90% detected once. What was sequenced was PBMCs. These receptors were taken from a boy younger than 18 in good health and CMV-seronegative.

This clone was recorded a few times. The chain joins TRBV6-4 to TRBJ2-3; 14 bases line up with TRBD2. Trimming removed 3 bases from V and 4 bases from J; junction bases left unmatched: 0. Per germline, CDR1 MRHNA and CDR2 SNTAGT. The CDR3 has 15 amino acids. CDR3 DNA sequence: TGTGCCAGCAGTGAGACTAGCGGGGGGGCAGATACGCAGTATTTT. Translating it yields CASSETSGGADTQYF.

This chain connects TRBV21-1 to TRBJ2-3; the tabulated D call, TRBD2, remains unverified against the DNA. TRBV21-1 is a documented pseudogene. CDR3 length equals 17 residues. CDR3 sequence reads: CASSKICYHGSPDTQYF. CDR3 nucleotides: TGTGCCAGCAGCAAAATCTGCTACCACGGTTCCCCAGATACGCAGTATTTT.

The V gene is TRBV9, the J gene TRBJ2-7; 9 nucleotides match TRBD1. Losses at the gene ends were 4 bases for V and 5 bases for J; bases not matched to a gene: 4. The length of the CDR3 is 13 residues. Germline CDR1 is SGDLS and CDR2 is YYNGEE. CDR3: CASSLTGGDEQYF. CDR3 coding DNA: TGTGCCAGCAGCCTGACAGGGGGAGACGAGCAGTACTTC.

The chain is built from TRBV18 and TRBJ2-7; the match to TRBD2 covers 8 bases. The CDR3 totals 16 residues. With V trimmed by 1 base and J by 2 bases, 7 bases remained unmatched. Per germline, CDR1 KGHSH and CDR2 LQKENI. The CDR3 DNA reads TGTGCCAGCTCACCACAGGAGGCACTAGCGGCCTACGAGCAGTACTTC. Its translation: CASSPQEALAAYEQYF. Based on the CDR3 plus reference TRBV18 and TRBJ2-7, the full variable domain is NAGVMQNPRHLVRRRGQEARLRCSPMKGHSHVYWYRQLPEEGLKFMVYLQKENIIDESGMPKERFSAEFPKEGPSILRIQQVVRGDSAAYFCASSPQEALAAYEQYFGPGTRLTVT.

The chain uses TRBV28 and TRBJ1-5, with 9 bases that match TRBD1. Germline CDR1 reads MDHEN; CDR2 reads SYDVKM. This CDR3 has 14 residues. V was clipped by 4 bases and J by 9 bases; unmatched bases: 7. This CDR3 is CASSWGQGNLPQHF. CDR3 bases: TGTGCCAGCAGTTGGGGACAGGGAAACTTGCCCCAGCATTTT.

The V gene is TRBV2, the J gene TRBJ1-5; no firm D call. The CDR3 runs 14 residues. Germline V gene sequence: CDR1 SNHLY, CDR2 FYNNEI. Between the trimmed V and J ends, which lost 2 bases and 6 bases, there was a span of 11 bases. CDR3 coding DNA: TGTGCCAGCAGTGAAATCGGCCGAGGTCAGCCCCAGCATTTT. It encodes CASSEIGRGQPQHF. Combining the CDR3 with reference TRBV2 and TRBJ1-5 gives the whole variable domain EPEVTQTPSHQVTQMGQEVILRCVPISNHLYFYWYRQILGQKVEFLVSFYNNEISEKSEIFDDQFSVERPDGSNFTLKIRSTKLEDSAMYFCASSEIGRGQPQHFGDGTRLSIL.

A few counts support this clone. This sequence joins TRBV6-1 and TRBJ1-5; 7 bases match TRBD1. Per germline, CDR1 MNHNS and CDR2 SASEGT. The junction had 4 bases not matched to a gene; V was cut back by 2 bases and J by 0 bases. The CDR3 is made up of 16 amino acids. For the CDR3, the DNA is TGTGCCAGCAGTGAAAAGACAGGGAGTAGCAATCAGCCCCAGCATTTT. Residues: CASSEKTGSSNQPQHF.

This clone was detected only once. This rearrangement joins TRBV7-9 to TRBJ2-7; 10 bases match TRBD1. J gave up 9 bases and V 1 base, and 12 bases lay outside the gene matches. The CDR3 covers 16 residues. Germline lookup yields CDR1 SEHNR and CDR2 FQNEAQ (reference sequence). The CDR3: CASSLEPGQGLRGQYF. As DNA, the CDR3 is TGTGCCAGCAGCTTAGAACCGGGACAGGGGCTACGGGGGCAGTACTTC.

This clone has only one observation. The genes are TRBV15 and TRBJ2-5, with TRBD2 matching 13 bases. J gave up 1 base and V 4 bases, and 9 bases lay outside the gene matches. Germline V gives CDR1 LNHNV, CDR2 YYDKDF (reference sequence). The CDR3 has 18 residues. The CDR3 coding sequence is TGTGCCACCAGCACCTTTGGACTAGCGGGGGAAGGCCAAGAGACCCAGTACTTC. It translates to CATSTFGLAGEGQETQYF.

The chain is built from TRBV6-5 and TRBJ1-1; 8 bases fit TRBD1. The CDR3 extends over 16 amino acids. Trimming at V came to 1 base and at J to 2 bases, leaving 6 bases not matched to a gene. Germline lookup yields CDR1 MNHEY and CDR2 SVGAGI. This CDR3 reads CASSYWQGARNTEAFF. The CDR3 DNA reads TGTGCCAGCAGTTACTGGCAGGGGGCTCGAAACACTGAAGCTTTCTTT.

Only a few counts were recorded for this clone. The V and J genes are TRBV6-1 and TRBJ2-6; D is undetermined. Per germline, CDR1 MNHNS and CDR2 SASEGT. This CDR3 has 15 amino acids. The V gene lost 4 bases and the J gene lost 0 bases, with 7 bases spanning the gap. CDR3 protein: CASSVSGSGANVLTF. In nucleotides, the CDR3 is TGTGCCAGCAGTGTTTCGGGCTCTGGGGCCAACGTCCTGACTTTC.

The V call is TRBV18, the J call TRBJ2-3; 11 nucleotides line up with TRBD2. Trimming removed 5 bases from V and 4 bases from J; junction bases left unmatched: 11. Germline V gene data show CDR1 as KGHSH and CDR2 as LQKENI. This CDR3 is built from 17 residues. CDR3 nucleotide sequence: TGTGCCAGCTCAGATACTAGCGGGGGCTCAGCTGCAGATACGCAGTATTTT. Its protein product is CASSDTSGGSAADTQYF.

The rearrangement uses TRBV25-1 and TRBJ2-6; 7 positions agree with TRBD1. V was clipped by 4 bases and J by 4 bases; unmatched bases: 10. The CDR3 has 17 amino acids. Germline values: CDR1 MGHDK, CDR2 SYGVNS. The CDR3 DNA follows: TGTGCCAGCAGTGGAGGACAGGCCCTCGTAGGGGCCAACGTCCTGACTTTC. This codes for CASSGGQALVGANVLTF.

The genes are TRBV7-9 and TRBJ1-5; 9 nucleotides match TRBD1. Germline CDR1 reads SEHNR; CDR2 reads FQNEAQ (reference sequence). This CDR3 contains 15 residues. Germline trimming cut 1 base from V and 4 bases from J; bases unmatched to any gene: 2. The CDR3 is CASSLETGGNQPQHF. For the CDR3, the DNA is TGTGCCAGCAGCTTAGAGACAGGGGGAAATCAGCCCCAGCATTTT.

In nucleotides, the CDR3 is TGCGCCAGCAGCCTTGGGACAGAGGCTGAAAAACTGTTTTTT. Translated: CASSLGTEAEKLFF. The gene calls are TRBV5-1 and TRBJ1-4; 7 bases line up with TRBD1. There are 14 residues in the CDR3. Germline trimming cut 4 bases from V and 7 bases from J; bases unmatched to any gene: 7. CDR1 SGHRS and CDR2 YFSETQ come from the germline V gene. The complete variable domain, with remaining parts taken from reference TRBV5-1 and TRBJ1-4, reads KAGVTQTPRYLIKTRGQQVTLSCSPISGHRSVSWYQQTPGQGLQFLFEYFSETQRNKGNFPGRFSGRQFSNSRSEMNVSTLELGDSALYLCASSLGTEAEKLFFGSGTQLSVL.

This chain joins TRBV6-5 and TRBJ2-2; D unclear. The V gene lost 2 bases and the J gene lost 6 bases, with 13 bases spanning the gap. This CDR3 comprises 15 residues. Germline V CDR1 and CDR2: MNHEY, SVGAGI. For the CDR3, the DNA is TGTGCCAGCAGTTACGACACCAGAAAAGCCGGGGAGCTGTTTTTT. Its translation: CASSYDTRKAGELFF.

J is TRBJ2-3 and V is TRBV7-9, with 9 bases that match TRBD2. This CDR3 has 16 residues. Per germline, CDR1 SEHNR and CDR2 FQNEAQ (reference sequence). J was trimmed by 1 base and V by 4 bases; bases with no gene match: 6. The CDR3 bases are TGTGCCAGCAGCTACCCGGCTAGCGGGGGCACAGATACGCAGTATTTT. Protein sequence: CASSYPASGGTDTQYF.

This sequence joins TRBV10-1 and TRBJ1-1, with 7 bases that match TRBD1. V gave up 7 bases and J gave up 10 bases; unmatched junction bases: 3. Germline CDR1 reads WNHNN; CDR2 reads SYGVQD (reference sequence). CDR3 size: 10 residues. The CDR3 is CASKDRVAFF. CDR3 coding DNA: TGCGCCAGCAAAGACAGGGTAGCTTTCTTT.